Shown below are 27 T cell receptor beta chains from a single sample sequenced in a study of T cell changes during pregnancy in multiple sclerosis. Assay: immunoSEQ multiplex PCR; the TCRdb copy retains only in-frame clones and omits some. This sample has about 120,000 clones, with 90% to 95% found just once. The sequences come from peripheral blood, collected before pregnancy. The source of these receptors is a female donor with multiple sclerosis, enrolled in a pregnancy study.

The chain combines TRBV4-1 with TRBJ2-2; 7 nucleotides align to TRBD2. The CDR3 is 16 amino acids. Germline V gene sequence: CDR1 MGHRA, CDR2 YSYEKL. V trimming: 3 bases; J trimming: 0 bases; junction bases outside the gene matches: 4. The DNA of the CDR3 is TGCGCCAGCAGCCAGGCAAGCGGGGCGAACACCGGGGAGCTGTTTTTT. Translating gives CASSQASGANTGELFF.

In nucleotides, the CDR3 is TGTGCCAGCAGCTTGCAAGGGGCGTTTAGGGAGACCCAGTACTTC. Translation gives CASSLQGAFRETQYF. This sequence joins TRBV5-4 and TRBJ2-5, with D possibly matching TRBD1 (5 bases). The CDR3 runs to 15 residues. Per the germline V gene, CDR1 is SGHNT and CDR2 is YYREEE (reference sequence). V was trimmed by 1 base and J by 5 bases, leaving 15 bases between them.

This chain connects TRBV7-9 to TRBJ2-1; 7 bases are shared with TRBD1. CDR3 size: 16 residues. Germline V lookup: CDR1 SEHNR, CDR2 FQNEAQ (reference sequence). The J segment lost 0 bases and the V segment lost 5 bases, leaving 7 bases of the junction unmatched. For the CDR3, the DNA is TGTGCCAGCAGCCAGCTGGACAGGTCCTCCTACAATGAGCAGTTCTTC. Its protein product is CASSQLDRSSYNEQFF. Full variable domain (remainder filled in from reference TRBV7-9 and TRBJ2-1): DTGVSQNPRHKITKRGQNVTFRCDPISEHNRLYWYRQTLGQGPEFLTYFQNEAQLEKSRLLSDRFSAERPKGSFSTLEIQRTEQGDSAMYLCASSQLDRSSYNEQFFGPGTRLTVL.

CDR3 in DNA: TGTGCCAGCAGTGTACAGGGACCCTGGGACTACACCTTC. It translates to CASSVQGPWDYTF. The chain links TRBV6-5 to TRBJ1-2, with D perhaps TRBD1 (6 bases). V shed 5 bases and J shed 10 bases, with 17 bases lying between them. Germline V gene lookup returns CDR1 MNHEY and CDR2 SVGAGI. The CDR3 sequence is 13 residues long.

V and J are TRBV9 and TRBJ1-1; 7 positions agree with TRBD1. The CDR3 runs to 14 residues. V shed 3 bases and J 5 bases; nucleotides not matched to a gene: 7. The germline CDR1 and CDR2 sequences are SGDLS and YYNGEE. The chain's CDR3 is CASSAIQGVTEAFF. For the CDR3, the DNA is TGTGCCAGCAGCGCCATTCAGGGGGTAACTGAAGCTTTCTTT.

The chain combines TRBV5-1 with TRBJ2-7; D unresolved. The CDR3 length is 14 residues. Germline lookup yields CDR1 SGHRS and CDR2 YFSETQ. Trimming stripped 4 bases from V and 2 bases from J, with 13 bases between. The CDR3 is CASSIDSEPYEQYF. Here the CDR3 DNA reads TGCGCCAGCAGCATTGACTCAGAGCCCTACGAGCAGTACTTC.

The rearrangement links TRBV13 to TRBJ2-2; maybe TRBD2 (5 bases). CDR3 length: 15 amino acids. Trimming removed 2 bases from V and 0 bases from J, with 7 bases in between. The germline V gene has CDR1 PRHDT and CDR2 FYEKMQ (reference sequence). In DNA, the CDR3 is TGTGCCAGCAGCTTAACCGGGGCGAACACCGGGGAGCTGTTTTTT. This codes for CASSLTGANTGELFF.

This sequence joins TRBV5-1 and TRBJ2-5, with TRBD2 identical over 7 bases. CDR3 size: 15 residues. CDR1 is SGHRS and CDR2 is YFSETQ in the germline V gene. Unmatched junction bases numbered 7, after V lost 0 bases and J lost 5 bases. In nucleotides, the CDR3 is TGCGCCAGCAGCTTGGCTGCGGGAGTGAGCGAGACCCAGTACTTC. As protein: CASSLAAGVSETQYF.

For this clone: Other DNA sequences in the same sample also yield this CDR3. The V gene is TRBV19, the J gene TRBJ1-6; no reliable D call. The CDR3 is 20 amino acids. Germline CDR1 LNHDA, CDR2 SQIVND (reference sequence). V shed 3 bases and J shed 0 bases, with 21 bases lying between them. CDR3 amino acids: CASSMRGNLRQSSYNSPLHF. The CDR3 DNA reads as TGTGCCAGTAGTATGCGGGGAAATCTGAGGCAGAGCTCCTATAATTCACCCCTCCACTTT.

This chain links TRBV6-6 with TRBJ2-1; 7 bases map to TRBD2. The CDR3 has 12 amino acids. In germline, CDR1 is MNHNY, CDR2 SVGAGI (reference sequence). V lost 11 bases to trimming and J lost 8 bases; unmatched junction nucleotides: 9. Here the CDR3 DNA reads TGTGCCGGCGGGAGAGGGTTGGATGAGCAGTTCTTC. Its translation is CAGGRGLDEQFF.

V is TRBV10-3 and J is TRBJ2-7; tentatively, D is TRBD1 (9 bases). Germline loops: CDR1 ENHRY, CDR2 SYGVKD. V gave up 3 bases and J gave up 5 bases, with 17 bases separating them. This CDR3 region has 15 residues. The CDR3 loop is CAISDSGTGNDEQYF. Here the CDR3 DNA reads TGTGCCATCAGTGATAGCGGGACAGGGAACGACGAGCAGTACTTC.

A word on this clone: Germline and junction disagree at one end, which may indicate a read error. The chain has TRBV2 and TRBJ2-2; 10 positions match TRBD1. Germline CDR1 is SNHLY and CDR2 is FYNNEI. This CDR3 region has 18 residues. CDR3 region: CASGRTGTGVSKTGELFF. CDR3 DNA: TGTGCCAGCGGGCGAACCGGGACAGGGGTGTCGAAGACCGGGGAGCTGTTTTTT.

This clone has only one observation. The chain combines TRBV6-5 with TRBJ2-5; 9 bases are shared with TRBD2. The CDR3 is 15 residues long. Per germline, CDR1 MNHEY and CDR2 SVGAGI. V was pared by 6 bases and J by 1 base, with 6 bases of the junction left unmatched. For the CDR3, the DNA is TGTGCCAGCAGCAACCCGGGACTAGCCCAAGAGACCCAGTACTTC. Its protein product is CASSNPGLAQETQYF.

This clone was seen a few times. The V call is TRBV25-1, the J call TRBJ2-2; 9 bases agree with TRBD1. Germline values: CDR1 MGHDK, CDR2 SYGVNS. The CDR3 has 15 amino acids. With 3 bases clipped from V and 6 bases from J, the junction kept 5 bases outside the gene matches. The CDR3, as DNA: TGTGCCAGCAGTGAGTGGGACAGGGAAGCCGGGGAGCTGTTTTTT. It is translated as CASSEWDREAGELFF. Supplemented by reference TRBV25-1 and TRBJ2-2, the full variable domain reads EADIYQTPRYLVIGTGKKITLECSQTMGHDKMYWYQQDPGMELHLIHYSYGVNSTEKGDLSSESTVSRIRTEHFPLTLESARPSHTSQYLCASSEWDREAGELFFGEGSRLTVL.

The chain recombines TRBV28 with TRBJ1-1; tentatively, D is TRBD1 (5 bases). The CDR3 has 15 residues. Trimming stripped 2 bases from V and 10 bases from J, with 20 bases between. Germline V gene sequence: CDR1 MDHEN, CDR2 SYDVKM. DNA of the CDR3: TGTGCCAGCAGTTTACCGCTTAAACAGGCGCCGGGAGCTTTCTTT. Translating it yields CASSLPLKQAPGAFF.

The rearrangement uses TRBV9 and TRBJ2-3; the D gene is possibly TRBD2 (7 bases). The germline CDR1 and CDR2 sequences are SGDLS and YYNGEE. The ends were cut back, 5 bases at V and 6 bases at J, with 19 bases in the middle. The CDR3 is 15 residues long. The CDR3 DNA is TGTGCCAGCAGTGGGGGGGGGCAACTCCCCGATACGCAGTATTTT. Translated, it gives CASSGGGQLPDTQYF.

This chain links TRBV6-1 with TRBJ1-1; D ambiguous. V dropped 0 bases and J dropped 6 bases, with 8 bases sitting between them. Germline CDR1 reads MNHNS; CDR2 reads SASEGT. This CDR3 is built from 13 residues. The CDR3 sequence: CASSEARKAEAFF. DNA for the CDR3: TGTGCCAGCAGTGAAGCGAGGAAGGCTGAAGCTTTCTTT.

The genes are TRBV10-3 and TRBJ1-1, with D unresolved. Germline V gene data show CDR1 as ENHRY and CDR2 as SYGVKD. The CDR3 has 14 residues. V was pared by 3 bases and J by 3 bases, with 11 bases between. The DNA of the CDR3 is TGTGCCATCAGTGACGTAGGAGGTGACACTGAAGCTTTCTTT. Its translation: CAISDVGGDTEAFF.

This chain uses TRBV11-3 with TRBJ2-1, with D tentatively TRBD2 (6 bases). CDR1 is SGHNT and CDR2 is YENEEA in the germline V gene. Trimming shortened V by 3 bases and J by 7 bases, and 13 bases separated the two germline ends. The CDR3 has 14 amino acids. The CDR3 region is CASSLRDWTNEQFF. In DNA form, the CDR3 reads TGTGCCAGCAGCTTGAGGGACTGGACGAATGAGCAGTTCTTC. The variable domain in full, completed from reference TRBV11-3 and TRBJ2-1, reads EAGVVQSPRYKIIEKKQPVAFWCNPISGHNTLYWYLQNLGQGPELLIRYENEEAVDDSQLPKDRFSAERLKGVDSTLKIQPAELGDSAVYLCASSLRDWTNEQFFGPGTRLTVL.

This sequence joins TRBV6-4 and TRBJ1-1; 7 positions match TRBD1. V was clipped by 8 bases and J by 1 base; unmatched bases: 10. CDR3 length: 15 amino acids. Germline V lookup: CDR1 MRHNA, CDR2 SNTAGT. The CDR3 sequence is CASGAGGSWNTEAFF. The CDR3 DNA follows: TGTGCCAGCGGAGCAGGGGGATCGTGGAACACTGAAGCTTTCTTT.

The rearrangement uses TRBV5-5 and TRBJ2-2; 7 bases are a match to TRBD1. V lost 5 bases to trimming and J lost 0 bases; unmatched junction nucleotides: 7. Per the germline V gene, CDR1 is SGHKS and CDR2 is YYEKEE (reference sequence). This CDR3 spans 16 amino acids. CDR3 DNA: TGTGCCAGCAGTTTCAACAGGGGTGCGAACACCGGGGAGCTGTTTTTT. Protein sequence: CASSFNRGANTGELFF.

The genes are TRBV6-1 and TRBJ1-5, with a weak D call TRBD1 (6 bases). V dropped 5 bases and J dropped 5 bases, with 13 bases sitting between them. This CDR3 contains 14 residues. In germline, CDR1 is MNHNS, CDR2 SASEGT. CDR3 amino acids: CASSNTGYDQPQHF. The CDR3 DNA sequence: TGTGCCAGCAGTAATACAGGGTATGATCAGCCCCAGCATTTT.

The sample holds a few counts of this clone. V gene TRBV9 combines with J gene TRBJ2-2; TRBD1 matches 8 bases. Germline V gene sequence: CDR1 SGDLS, CDR2 YYNGEE. The V segment lost 0 bases and the J segment 4 bases; nucleotides outside the gene matches: 8. CDR3 length: 17 amino acids. The CDR3 sequence: CASSVAQGVPSTGELFF. The CDR3 DNA reads TGTGCCAGCAGCGTAGCACAGGGGGTGCCGAGCACCGGGGAGCTGTTTTTT.

With regard to this clone: A junction boundary mismatches the germline segment, possibly from a read error. The chain links TRBV20-1 to TRBJ1-2; D possibly corresponds to TRBD1 (6 bases). This CDR3 region has 9 residues. Germline CDR1 reads DFQATT; CDR2 reads SNEGSKA (reference sequence). CDR3 sequence (DNA): TGCAGTGCTCTAGGGGGTTGGGCCTTC. It is translated as CSALGGWAF.

The J gene is TRBJ2-7, the V gene TRBV25-1; 8 nucleotides align to TRBD1. This CDR3 is 12 amino acids long. J was trimmed by 6 bases and V by 5 bases; bases with no gene match: 3. Germline loops: CDR1 MGHDK, CDR2 SYGVNS. This chain's CDR3 is CASSQGAGEQYF. CDR3 bases: TGTGCCAGCAGTCAGGGGGCGGGCGAGCAGTACTTC.

This clone was found a few times. The chain employs TRBV4-1 and TRBJ1-4; no clear D gene. Between the trimmed V and J ends, which lost 11 bases and 0 bases, there was a span of 13 bases. The length of the CDR3 is 14 residues. CDR1 and CDR2 (germline): MGHRA, YSYEKL. CDR3 residues: CASGGFATNEKLFF. Written as DNA, the CDR3 is TGCGCCTCGGGAGGATTTGCAACTAATGAAAAACTGTTTTTT.

The rearrangement uses TRBV29-1 and TRBJ2-7; possible D gene TRBD1, 6 bases. Trimming stripped 1 base from V and 3 bases from J, with 10 bases between. This CDR3 spans 13 amino acids. Germline V gene sequence: CDR1 SQVTM, CDR2 ANQGSEA. The CDR3 coding sequence is TGCAGCGTTGAAGTCCAGGGGCACTACGAGCAGTACTTC. It encodes CSVEVQGHYEQYF.